This T cell receptor (beta chain) was obtained from a study of T cells expressing NK-cell markers. The V gene's germline CDR1 is MNHEY and CDR2 SVGEGT. CDR3 length equals 19 residues. TCRdb re-called the 5' RACE reads and shows each CDR3 protein once, DNA omitted. With roughly 20,000 distinct CDR3 sequences in the sample, the ten largest clones hold around three fifths. Material: blood T cells: a sorted CD56 or NKG2C T cell subset, CD4+ or CD8+ T cells, or bulk PBMC T cells (not recorded which). The TCR was taken from a man aged 18-70 years in good health. This chain uses TRBV6-2 or TRBV6-3 with TRBJ2-1; TCRdb returns TRBD2, unconfirmable since there is no DNA. CDR3: CASSYSTPFLAGKYNEQFF.